Sequencing of this T cell receptor beta chain was carried out in a study of blood T cell repertoires in COVID-19. Whole-study context: Sites across the United States, Italy and Spain contributed samples from acute and convalescent COVID-19. PBMCs, B-cell-depleted T cells, or T cells provided the cDNA or gDNA that made up the material.

This clone occurred a few times. Germline CDR1 MGHRA, CDR2 YSYEKL. The length of the CDR3 is 15 residues. Losses at the gene ends were 2 bases for V and 5 bases for J; bases not matched to a gene: 7. As handled by the study authors: Estimation of nucleated cell counts relied on the amplification of reference gene primers. Produced via immunoSEQ multiplex PCR; TCRdb's table is partial and in-frame only. V, J and clone size reflect that table, while D and trimming were determined from the DNA. The table shows some 49,000 clones, with roughly four fifths occurring only once. The sequence was collected from a woman in her sixties or seventies with acute or convalescent COVID-19. This rearrangement joins TRBV4-1 to TRBJ1-2; 8 bases fit TRBD1. The sequenced material came from peripheral blood. The CDR3 is CASSQTDRGGYGYTF. CDR3 nucleotide sequence: TGCGCCAGCAGCCAAACAGACAGGGGTGGTTATGGCTACACCTTC.